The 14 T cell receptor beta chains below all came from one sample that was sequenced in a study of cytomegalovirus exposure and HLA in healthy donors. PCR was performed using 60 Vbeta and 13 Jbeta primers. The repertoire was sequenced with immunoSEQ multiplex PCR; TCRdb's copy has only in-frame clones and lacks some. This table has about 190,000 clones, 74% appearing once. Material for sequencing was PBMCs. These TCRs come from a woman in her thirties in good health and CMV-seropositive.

CDR3 residues: CASARGSYNEQFF. CDR3 nucleotides: TGTGCCAGCGCAAGGGGGTCCTACAATGAGCAGTTCTTC. The chain joins TRBV6-5 to TRBJ2-1; weak D call: TRBD1 (6 bases). This CDR3 has 13 amino acids. V lost 8 bases, J lost 1 base, and 9 bases lay in between. From germline, CDR1 is MNHEY and CDR2 SVGAGI.

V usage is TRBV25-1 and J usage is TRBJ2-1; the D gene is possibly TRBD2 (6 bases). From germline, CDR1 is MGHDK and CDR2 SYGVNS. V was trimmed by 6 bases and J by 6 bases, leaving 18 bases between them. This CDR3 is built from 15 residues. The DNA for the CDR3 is TGTGCCAGCAGGGACCCGGGACTGGGCTCCAATGAGCAGTTCTTC. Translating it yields CASRDPGLGSNEQFF.

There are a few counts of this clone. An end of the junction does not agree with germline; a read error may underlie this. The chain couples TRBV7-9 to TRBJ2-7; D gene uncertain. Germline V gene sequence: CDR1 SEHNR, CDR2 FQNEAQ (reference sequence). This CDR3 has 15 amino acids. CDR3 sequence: CSSSLVETVSGEQYF. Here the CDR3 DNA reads TGTTCCAGCAGCTTAGTCGAGACCGTCTCGGGCGAGCAGTACTTC.

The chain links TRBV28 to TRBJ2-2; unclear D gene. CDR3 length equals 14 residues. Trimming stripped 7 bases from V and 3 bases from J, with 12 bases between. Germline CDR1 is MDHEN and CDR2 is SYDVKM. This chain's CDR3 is CASTLLRDTGELFF. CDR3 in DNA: TGTGCCAGCACCTTATTACGGGACACCGGGGAGCTGTTTTTT. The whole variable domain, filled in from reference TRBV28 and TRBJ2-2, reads DVKVTQSSRYLVKRTGEKVFLECVQDMDHENMFWYRQDPGLGLRLIYFSYDVKMKEKGDIPEGYSVSREKKERFSLILESASTNQTSMYLCASTLLRDTGELFFGEGSRLTVL.

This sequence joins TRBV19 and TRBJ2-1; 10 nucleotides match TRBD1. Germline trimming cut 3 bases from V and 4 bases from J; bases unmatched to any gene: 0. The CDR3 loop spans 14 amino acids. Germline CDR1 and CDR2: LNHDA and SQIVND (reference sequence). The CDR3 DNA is TGTGCCAGTAGTATGGGACAGGGGTACAATGAGCAGTTCTTC. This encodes CASSMGQGYNEQFF.

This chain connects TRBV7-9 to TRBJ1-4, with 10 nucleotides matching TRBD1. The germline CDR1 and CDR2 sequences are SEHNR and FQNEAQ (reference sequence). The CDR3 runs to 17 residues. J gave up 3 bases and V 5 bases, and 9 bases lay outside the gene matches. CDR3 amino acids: CASSLRTGGVANEKLFF. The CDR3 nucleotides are TGTGCCAGCAGCCTCAGGACAGGGGGAGTCGCTAATGAAAAACTGTTTTTT.

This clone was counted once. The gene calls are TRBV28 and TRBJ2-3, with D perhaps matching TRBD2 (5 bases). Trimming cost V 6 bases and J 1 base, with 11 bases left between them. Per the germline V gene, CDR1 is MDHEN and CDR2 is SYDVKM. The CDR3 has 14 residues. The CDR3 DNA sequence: TGTGCCAGCAGCCCGAGCGGAGGCACAGATACGCAGTATTTT. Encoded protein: CASSPSGGTDTQYF.

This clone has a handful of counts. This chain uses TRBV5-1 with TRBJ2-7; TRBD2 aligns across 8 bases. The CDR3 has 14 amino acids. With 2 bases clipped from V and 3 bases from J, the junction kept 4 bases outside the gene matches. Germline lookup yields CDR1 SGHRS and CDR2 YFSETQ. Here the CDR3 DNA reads TGCGCCAGCAGCTTAGCGGGAGAGATCTACGAGCAGTACTTC. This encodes CASSLAGEIYEQYF.

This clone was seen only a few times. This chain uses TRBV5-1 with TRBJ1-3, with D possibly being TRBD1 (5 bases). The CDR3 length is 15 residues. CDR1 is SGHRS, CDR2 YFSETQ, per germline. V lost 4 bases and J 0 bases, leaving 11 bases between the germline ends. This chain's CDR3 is CASSPRGGSGNTIYF. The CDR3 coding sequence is TGCGCCAGCAGCCCCCGGGGGGGCTCTGGAAACACCATATATTTT.

In nucleotides, the CDR3 is TGTGCCAGCAGCGTAGTGACTGACGGCTACACCTTC. Protein product: CASSVVTDGYTF. This chain connects TRBV9 to TRBJ1-2; the D is unclear. The CDR3 consists of 12 residues. The V end was cut by 0 bases, the J end by 8 bases, with 8 bases between. Germline CDR1 reads SGDLS; CDR2 reads YYNGEE. Based on the CDR3 plus reference TRBV9 and TRBJ1-2, the full variable domain is DSGVTQTPKHLITATGQRVTLRCSPRSGDLSVYWYQQSLDQGLQFLIQYYNGEERAKGNILERFSAQQFPDLHSELNLSSLELGDSALYFCASSVVTDGYTFGSGTRLTVV.

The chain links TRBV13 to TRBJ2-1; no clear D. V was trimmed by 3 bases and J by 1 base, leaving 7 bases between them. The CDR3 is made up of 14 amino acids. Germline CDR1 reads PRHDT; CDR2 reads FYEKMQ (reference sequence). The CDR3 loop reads CASSFGYSYNEQFF. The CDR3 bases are TGTGCCAGCAGCTTCGGGTATTCCTACAATGAGCAGTTCTTC. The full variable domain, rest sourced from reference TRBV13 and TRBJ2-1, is AAGVIQSPRHLIKEKRETATLKCYPIPRHDTVYWYQQGPGQDPQFLISFYEKMQSDKGSIPDRFSAQQFSDYHSELNMSSLELGDSALYFCASSFGYSYNEQFFGPGTRLTVL.

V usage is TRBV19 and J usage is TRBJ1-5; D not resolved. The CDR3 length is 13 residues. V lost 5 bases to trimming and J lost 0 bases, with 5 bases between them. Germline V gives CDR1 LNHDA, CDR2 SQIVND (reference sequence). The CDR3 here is CASSDYSNQPQHF. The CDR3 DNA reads TGTGCCAGTAGTGACTATAGCAATCAGCCCCAGCATTTT.

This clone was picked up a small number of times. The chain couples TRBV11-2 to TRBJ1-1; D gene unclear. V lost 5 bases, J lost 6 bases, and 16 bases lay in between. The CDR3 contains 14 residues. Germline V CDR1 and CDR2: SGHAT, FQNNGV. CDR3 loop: CASSAQIWGAEAFF. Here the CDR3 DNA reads TGTGCCAGCAGCGCCCAAATTTGGGGAGCTGAAGCTTTCTTT.

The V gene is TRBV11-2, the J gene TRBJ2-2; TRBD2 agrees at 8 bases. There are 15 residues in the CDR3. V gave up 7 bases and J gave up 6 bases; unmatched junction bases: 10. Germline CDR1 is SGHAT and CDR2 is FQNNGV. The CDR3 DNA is TGTGCCAGCATGATGGGACTAGTGAGGGCCGGGGAGCTGTTTTTT. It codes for CASMMGLVRAGELFF.